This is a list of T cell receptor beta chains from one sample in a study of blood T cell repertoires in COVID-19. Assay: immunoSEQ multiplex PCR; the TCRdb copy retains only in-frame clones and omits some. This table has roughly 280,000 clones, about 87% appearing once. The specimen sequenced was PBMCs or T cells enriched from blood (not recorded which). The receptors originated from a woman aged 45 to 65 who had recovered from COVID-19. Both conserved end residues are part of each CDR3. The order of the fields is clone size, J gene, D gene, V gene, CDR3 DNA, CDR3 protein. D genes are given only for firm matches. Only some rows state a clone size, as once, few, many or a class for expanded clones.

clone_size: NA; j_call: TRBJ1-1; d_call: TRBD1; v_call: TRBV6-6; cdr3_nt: TGTGCCAGCAGGGGACAGGGAGGGGCTGAAGCTTTCTTT; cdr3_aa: CASRGQGGAEAFF
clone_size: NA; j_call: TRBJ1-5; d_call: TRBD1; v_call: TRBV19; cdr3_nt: TGTGCCAGTAGTGGGGACAGAAATCAGCCCCAGCATTTT; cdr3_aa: CASSGDRNQPQHF
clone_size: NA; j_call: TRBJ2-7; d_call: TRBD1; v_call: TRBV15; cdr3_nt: TGTGCCACCAGCAGAGGCGACAGGGCGTCCCACTACGAGCAGTACTTC; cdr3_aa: CATSRGDRASHYEQYF
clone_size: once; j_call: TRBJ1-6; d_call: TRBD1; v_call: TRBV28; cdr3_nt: TGTGCCAGCAGCATAGGGACAGGCCTCTATAATTCACCCCTCCACTTT; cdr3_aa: CASSIGTGLYNSPLHF
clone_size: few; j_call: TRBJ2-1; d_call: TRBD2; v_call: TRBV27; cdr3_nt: TGTGCCAGCAGCAAAAAGGGGACTAGCGGGAGGGCCAATGAGCAGTTCTTC; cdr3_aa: CASSKKGTSGRANEQFF
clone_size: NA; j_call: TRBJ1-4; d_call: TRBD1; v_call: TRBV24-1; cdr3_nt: TGTGCCACCAGTGGGTCCGGGACAGGCTTCGAAAAACTGTTTTTT; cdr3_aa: CATSGSGTGFEKLFF
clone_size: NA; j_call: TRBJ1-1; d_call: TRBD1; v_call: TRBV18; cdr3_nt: TGTGCCAGCTCACCCGGACAGGGGTACGCGGTGAACACTGAAGCTTTCTTT; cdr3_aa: CASSPGQGYAVNTEAFF
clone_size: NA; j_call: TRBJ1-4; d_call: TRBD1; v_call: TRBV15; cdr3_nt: TGTGCCACCAGCAGAGACGTTTCCGGGACAGGGGACTTTGGTGAAAAACTGTTTTTT; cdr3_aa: CATSRDVSGTGDFGEKLFF
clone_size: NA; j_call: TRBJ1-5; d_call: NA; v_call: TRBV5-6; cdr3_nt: TGTGCCAGCAGCTTGGGGCAGGGAGGTCAGCCCCAGCATTTT; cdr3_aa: CASSLGQGGQPQHF
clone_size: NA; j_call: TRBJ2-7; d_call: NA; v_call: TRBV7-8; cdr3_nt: TGTGCCAGCAGCTTAGCAGCCGGCTCCTACGAGCAGTACTTC; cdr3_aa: CASSLAAGSYEQYF
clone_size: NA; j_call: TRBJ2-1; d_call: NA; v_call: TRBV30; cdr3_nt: TGTGCCTGGAGTCAGGGGCCCCGGAGCTACAATGAGCAGTTCTTC; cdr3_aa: CAWSQGPRSYNEQFF
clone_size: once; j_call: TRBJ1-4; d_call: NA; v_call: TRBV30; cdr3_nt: TGTGCCTGGAGTGCGCTGGGCATTAATGAAAAACTGTTTTTT; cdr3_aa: CAWSALGINEKLFF
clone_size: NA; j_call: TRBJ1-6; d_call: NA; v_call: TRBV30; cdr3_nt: TGTGCCTGGAGGGGACACGCTAATAATTCACCCCTCCACTTT; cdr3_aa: CAWRGHANNSPLHF
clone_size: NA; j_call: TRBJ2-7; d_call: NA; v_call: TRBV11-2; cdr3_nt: TGTGCCAGCAGCTTAGAATCCCGTTGGCGGCTTATCTACGAGCAGTACTTC; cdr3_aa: CASSLESRWRLIYEQYF
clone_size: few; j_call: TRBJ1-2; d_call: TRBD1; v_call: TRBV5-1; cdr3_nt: TGCGCCAGCAGCTTGGGCGGTGACAGGGCTCGAGGCTACACCTTC; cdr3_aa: CASSLGGDRARGYTF
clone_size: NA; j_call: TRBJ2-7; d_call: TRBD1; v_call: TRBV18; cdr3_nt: TGTGCCAGCTCAAACCCGGGACAGGGAGTACTCTACGAGCAGTACTTC; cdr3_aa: CASSNPGQGVLYEQYF
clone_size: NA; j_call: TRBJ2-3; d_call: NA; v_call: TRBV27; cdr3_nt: TGTGCCAGCAGTTTAAATCCCGCTAGCACCCTCGGCGATACGCAGTATTTT; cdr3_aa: CASSLNPASTLGDTQYF
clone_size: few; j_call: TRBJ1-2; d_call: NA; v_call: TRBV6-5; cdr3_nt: TGTGCCAGCAGCCTAGGAGTAGGTACGGGCTACACCTTC; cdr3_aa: CASSLGVGTGYTF
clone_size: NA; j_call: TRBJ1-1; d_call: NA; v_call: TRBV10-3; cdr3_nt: TGTGCCATCAGTTTTGGAGGGGCCAGCACTGAAGCTTTCTTT; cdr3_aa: CAISFGGASTEAFF
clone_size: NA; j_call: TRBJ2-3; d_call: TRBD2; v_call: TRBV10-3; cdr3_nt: TGTGCCATCAGCCTAGCGGGAGGGCCAGGAGATACGCAGTATTTT; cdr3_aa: CAISLAGGPGDTQYF
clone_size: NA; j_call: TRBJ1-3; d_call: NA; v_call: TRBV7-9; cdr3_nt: TGTGCCAGCAGCCGAGGGGGAGGAAACACCATATATTTT; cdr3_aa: CASSRGGGNTIYF
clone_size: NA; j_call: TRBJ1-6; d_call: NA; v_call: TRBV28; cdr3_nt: TGTGCCAGCAGTTTATTTGAAGGGAGCTCCTATAATTCACCCCTCCACTTT; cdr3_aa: CASSLFEGSSYNSPLHF
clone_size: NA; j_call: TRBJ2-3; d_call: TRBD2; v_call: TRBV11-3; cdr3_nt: TGTGCCAGCAGCTTAGGATTTAGCGGGAGGCCCCGGGAAAGCACAGATACGCAGTATTTT; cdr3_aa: CASSLGFSGRPRESTDTQYF
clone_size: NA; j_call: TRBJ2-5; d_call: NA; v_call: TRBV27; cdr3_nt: TGTGCCAGCAGTTTGGTGCAGTCGGAGACCCAGTACTTC; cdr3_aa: CASSLVQSETQYF
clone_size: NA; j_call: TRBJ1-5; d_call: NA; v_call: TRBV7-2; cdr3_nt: TGTGCCAGCAGCTTAGGAGGGAATAGCAATCAGCCCCAGCATTTT; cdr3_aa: CASSLGGNSNQPQHF
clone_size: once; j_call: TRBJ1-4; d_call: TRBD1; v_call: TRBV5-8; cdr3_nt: TGTGCCAGCAGCTTGCCGGGACAGGGTAATGAAAAACTGTTTTTT; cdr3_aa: CASSLPGQGNEKLFF
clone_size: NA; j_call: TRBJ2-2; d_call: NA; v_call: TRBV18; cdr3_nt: TGTGCCAGCTCACCCGCGGTTCCCTCCCCAACCGGGGAGCTGTTTTTT; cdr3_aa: CASSPAVPSPTGELFF
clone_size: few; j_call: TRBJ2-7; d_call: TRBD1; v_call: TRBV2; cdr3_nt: TGTGCCAGCAGTGCCGGGACAGGGCTCTACGAGCAGTACTTC; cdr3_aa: CASSAGTGLYEQYF
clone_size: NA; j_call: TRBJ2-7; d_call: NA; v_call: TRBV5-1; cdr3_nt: TGCGCCAGCAGCTTGGTCGGTGGGAGCTCCTACGAGCAGTACTTC; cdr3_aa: CASSLVGGSSYEQYF
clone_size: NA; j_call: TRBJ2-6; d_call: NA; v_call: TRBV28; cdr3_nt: TGTGCCAGCAGTCCTTACTCAGGGGCCGGGGCCAACGTCCTGACTTTC; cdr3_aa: CASSPYSGAGANVLTF
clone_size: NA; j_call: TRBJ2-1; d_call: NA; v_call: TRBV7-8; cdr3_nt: TGTGCCAGCAGCCGGTTCTCGGGAAATGAGCAGTTCTTC; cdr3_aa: CASSRFSGNEQFF
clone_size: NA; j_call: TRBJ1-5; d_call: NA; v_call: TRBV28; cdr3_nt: TGTGCCAGCAGTGCCGGGGGGGGCGGGAATCAGCCCCAGCATTTT; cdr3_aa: CASSAGGGGNQPQHF
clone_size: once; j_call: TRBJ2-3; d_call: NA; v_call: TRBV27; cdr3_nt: TGTGCCAGCAGTTTATCAAGCGGCACCACAGATACGCAGTATTTT; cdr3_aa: CASSLSSGTTDTQYF
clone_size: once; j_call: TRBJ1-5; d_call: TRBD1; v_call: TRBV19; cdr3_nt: TGTGCCAGTAGTATAGGGACAGGGGCTCAGCCCCAGCATTTT; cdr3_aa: CASSIGTGAQPQHF
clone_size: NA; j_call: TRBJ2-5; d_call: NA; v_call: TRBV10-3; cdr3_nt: TGTGCCATCAGTGAACCCGGACAGGGAGGGCAAGAGACCCAGTACTTC; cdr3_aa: CAISEPGQGGQETQYF
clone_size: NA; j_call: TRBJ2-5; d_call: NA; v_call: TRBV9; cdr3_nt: TGTGCCAGCAGCGTCTACGCCCAAGAGACCCAGTACTTC; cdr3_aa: CASSVYAQETQYF
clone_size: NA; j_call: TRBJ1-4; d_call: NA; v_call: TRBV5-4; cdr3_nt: TGTGCCAGCAGTTCCGGGGGTTATAATGAAAAACTGTTTTTT; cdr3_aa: CASSSGGYNEKLFF
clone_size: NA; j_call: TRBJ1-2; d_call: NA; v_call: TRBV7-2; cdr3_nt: TGTGCCAGCAGCTTAGACATGAACTATGGCTACACCTTC; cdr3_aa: CASSLDMNYGYTF
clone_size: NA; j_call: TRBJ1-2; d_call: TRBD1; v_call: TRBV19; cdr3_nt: TGTGCCAGTACCCTGACAGGGGCAAACTATGGCTACACCTTC; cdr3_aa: CASTLTGANYGYTF
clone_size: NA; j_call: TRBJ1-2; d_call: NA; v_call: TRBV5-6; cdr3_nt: TGTGCCAGCAGCTTAATCCGACAGGTCCGTAACTATGGCTACACCTTC; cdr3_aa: CASSLIRQVRNYGYTF
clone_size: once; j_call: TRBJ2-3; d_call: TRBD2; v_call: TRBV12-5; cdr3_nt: TGTGCTAGTGGTGGGGGGGCAGATACGCAGTATTTT; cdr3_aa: CASGGGADTQYF
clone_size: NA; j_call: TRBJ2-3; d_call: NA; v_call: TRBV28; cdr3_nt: TGTGCCAGCAGTGGACAGACGAGGGTTACAGATACGCAGTATTTT; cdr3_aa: CASSGQTRVTDTQYF
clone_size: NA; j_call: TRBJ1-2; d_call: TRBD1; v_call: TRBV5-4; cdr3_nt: TGTGCCAGCAGCATGGAGACAGGGGTTGGCTACACCTTC; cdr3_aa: CASSMETGVGYTF
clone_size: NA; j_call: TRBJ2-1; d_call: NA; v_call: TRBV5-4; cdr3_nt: TGTGCCAGCAGCTTGGTCCGGGGAGCTGGAAACAATGAGCAGTTCTTC; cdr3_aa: CASSLVRGAGNNEQFF
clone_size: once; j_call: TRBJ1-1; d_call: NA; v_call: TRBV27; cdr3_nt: TGTGCCAGCAGTCCCCCCGGGGGGTTGGGCACTGAAGCTTTCTTT; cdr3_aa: CASSPPGGLGTEAFF
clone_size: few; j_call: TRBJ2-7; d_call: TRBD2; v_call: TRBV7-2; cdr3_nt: TGTGCCAGCAGCTTTGCCCGGGAGGGCTACGAGCAGTACTTC; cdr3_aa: CASSFAREGYEQYF